This TCR beta chain was documented in a study of T cell responses to AZD1222 COVID-19 vaccine. Notes on this clone: No antigen is known for it.

The CDR3 length is 14 residues. V lost 5 bases, J lost 6 bases, and 16 bases lay in between. Per the germline V gene, CDR1 is SGHRS and CDR2 is YFSETQ. The data were produced by immunoSEQ multiplex PCR, yet TCRdb's version contains in-frame clones alone and is incomplete. The data contain 120,000 to 150,000 clones, roughly 88% of them singletons. General study results and limits: Females outnumbered males among donors, who were mostly white British; clonal diversity was possibly underestimated. As reported, nearly half of all spike-specific TCRs target variant regions that are unmutated.

V and J are TRBV5-1 and TRBJ2-3; unclear D gene. This sequence originates from an adult who received the MenACWY meningococcal vaccine as a control. The sequencing used peripheral blood, collected 28 days after the second dose of the MenACWY control vaccine. DNA of the CDR3: TGCGCCAGCAGTTTGCGTTCGGGCAGGGATACGCAGTATTTT. This sequence encodes CASSLRSGRDTQYF.